The entry below describes one T cell receptor (beta chain). This table comes from immunoSEQ multiplex PCR, and its TCRdb copy is limited to in-frame clones, with some not included. The profile shows about 51,000 clones, 88% of them singletons. The data were taken from a study of PD-L1 blockade in urothelial cancer. Study background: The authors examined blood 3 weeks (second dose) and 6 weeks after treatment start.

The CDR3 consists of 12 residues. V was clipped by 1 base and J by 6 bases, with 5 bases between them. Germline lookup yields CDR1 SGHAT and CDR2 FQNNGV. This sample's time point: peripheral blood 6 weeks after treatment start. The TCR originated in a man aged 60 to 75 with urothelial cancer. Sequencing was performed on PBMCs, taken around atezolizumab (anti-PD-L1) treatment. The chain uses TRBV11-2 and TRBJ2-3; D is ambiguous. The CDR3 DNA follows: TGTGCCAGCAGCTTAGCCGTCGATACGCAGTATTTT. This translates into CASSLAVDTQYF.